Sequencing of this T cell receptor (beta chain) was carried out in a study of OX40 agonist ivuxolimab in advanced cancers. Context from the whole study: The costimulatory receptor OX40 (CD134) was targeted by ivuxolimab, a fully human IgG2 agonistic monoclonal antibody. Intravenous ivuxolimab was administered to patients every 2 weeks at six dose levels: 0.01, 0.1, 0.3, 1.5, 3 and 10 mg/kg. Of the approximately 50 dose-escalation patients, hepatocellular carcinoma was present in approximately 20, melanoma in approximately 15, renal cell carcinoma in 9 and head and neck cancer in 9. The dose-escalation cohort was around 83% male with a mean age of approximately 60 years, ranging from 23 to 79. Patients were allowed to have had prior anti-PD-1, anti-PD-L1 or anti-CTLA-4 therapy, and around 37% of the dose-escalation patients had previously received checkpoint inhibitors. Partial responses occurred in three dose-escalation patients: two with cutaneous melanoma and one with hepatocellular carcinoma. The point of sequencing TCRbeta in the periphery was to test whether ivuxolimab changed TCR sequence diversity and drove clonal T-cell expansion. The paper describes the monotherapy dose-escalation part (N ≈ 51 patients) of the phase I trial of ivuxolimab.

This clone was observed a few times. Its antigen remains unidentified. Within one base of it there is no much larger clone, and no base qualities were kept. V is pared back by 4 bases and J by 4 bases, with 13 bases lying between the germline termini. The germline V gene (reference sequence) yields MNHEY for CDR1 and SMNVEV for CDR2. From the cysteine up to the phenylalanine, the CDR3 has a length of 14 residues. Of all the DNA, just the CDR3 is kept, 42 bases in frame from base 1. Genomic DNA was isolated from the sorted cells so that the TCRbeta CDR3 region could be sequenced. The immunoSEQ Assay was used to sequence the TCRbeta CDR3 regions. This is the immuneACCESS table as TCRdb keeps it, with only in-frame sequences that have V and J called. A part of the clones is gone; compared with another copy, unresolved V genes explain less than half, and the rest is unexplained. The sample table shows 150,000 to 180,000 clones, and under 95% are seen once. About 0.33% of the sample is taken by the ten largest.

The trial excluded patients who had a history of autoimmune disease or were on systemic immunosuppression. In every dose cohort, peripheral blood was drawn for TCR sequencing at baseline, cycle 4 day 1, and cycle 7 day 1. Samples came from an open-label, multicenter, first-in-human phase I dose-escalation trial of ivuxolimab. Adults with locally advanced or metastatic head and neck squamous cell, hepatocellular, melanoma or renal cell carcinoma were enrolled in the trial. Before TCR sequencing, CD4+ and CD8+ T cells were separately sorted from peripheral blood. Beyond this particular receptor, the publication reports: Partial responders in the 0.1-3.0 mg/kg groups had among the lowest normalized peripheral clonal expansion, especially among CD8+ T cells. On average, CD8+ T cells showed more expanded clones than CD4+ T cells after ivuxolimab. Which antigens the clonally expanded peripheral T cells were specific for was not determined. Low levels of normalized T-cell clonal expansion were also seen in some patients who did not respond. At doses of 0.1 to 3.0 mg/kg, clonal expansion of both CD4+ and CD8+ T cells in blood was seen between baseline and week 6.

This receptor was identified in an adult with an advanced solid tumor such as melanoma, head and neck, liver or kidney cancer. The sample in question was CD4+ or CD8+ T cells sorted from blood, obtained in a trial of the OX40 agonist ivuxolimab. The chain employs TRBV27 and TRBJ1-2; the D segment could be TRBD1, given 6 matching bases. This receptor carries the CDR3 CASSSETGSYGYTF. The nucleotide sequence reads TGTGCCAGCAGTTCTGAGACAGGAAGCTATGGCTACACCTTC.